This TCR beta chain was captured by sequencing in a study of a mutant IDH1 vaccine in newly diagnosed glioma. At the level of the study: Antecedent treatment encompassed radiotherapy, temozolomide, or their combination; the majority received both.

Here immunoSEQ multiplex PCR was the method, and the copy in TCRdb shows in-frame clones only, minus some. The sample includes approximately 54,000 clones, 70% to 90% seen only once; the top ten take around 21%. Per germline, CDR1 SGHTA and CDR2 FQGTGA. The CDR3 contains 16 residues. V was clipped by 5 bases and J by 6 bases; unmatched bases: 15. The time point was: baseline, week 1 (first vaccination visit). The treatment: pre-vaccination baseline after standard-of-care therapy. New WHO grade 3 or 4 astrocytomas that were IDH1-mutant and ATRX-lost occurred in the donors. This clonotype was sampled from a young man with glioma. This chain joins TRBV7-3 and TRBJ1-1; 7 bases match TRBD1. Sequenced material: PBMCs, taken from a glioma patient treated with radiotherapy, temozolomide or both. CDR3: CASSDSDRVKRAEAFF. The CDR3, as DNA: TGTGCCAGCAGCGATTCCGACAGGGTGAAACGGGCTGAAGCTTTCTTT.